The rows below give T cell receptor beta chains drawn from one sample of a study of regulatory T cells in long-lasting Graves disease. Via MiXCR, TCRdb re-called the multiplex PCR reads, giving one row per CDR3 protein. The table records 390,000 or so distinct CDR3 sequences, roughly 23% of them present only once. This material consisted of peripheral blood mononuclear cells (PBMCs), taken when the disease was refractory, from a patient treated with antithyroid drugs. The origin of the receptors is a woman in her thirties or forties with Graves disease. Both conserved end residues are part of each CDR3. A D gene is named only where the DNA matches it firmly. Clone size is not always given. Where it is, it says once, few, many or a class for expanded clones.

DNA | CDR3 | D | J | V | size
TGTGCCAGCAGTCTCTCAACGGTGAATGAGCAGTTCTTC | CASSLSTVNEQFF | - | TRBJ2-1 | TRBV28 | few
TGTGCCAGCAGTTTGATTAGCGGGACCCTCTACGAGCAGTACTTC | CASSLISGTLYEQYF | TRBD2 | TRBJ2-7 | TRBV28 | many
TGTGCCAGCAGTTACTCGACTAGCTCCTACGAGCAGTACTTC | CASSYSTSSYEQYF | - | TRBJ2-7 | TRBV2 | few
TGCAGTGCTACTTCCGGGACTAGCGGGATGGGAGAGACCCAGTACTTC | CSATSGTSGMGETQYF | TRBD2 | TRBJ2-5 | TRBV20-1 | many
TGTGCCAGCAGTTCACTAGCGGGATTATTAGAGACCCAGTACTTC | CASSSLAGLLETQYF | TRBD2 | TRBJ2-5 | TRBV28 | many
TGTGCCAGCAGCTCGCGACAGGGTTTGAACACTGAAGCTTTCTTT | CASSSRQGLNTEAFF | TRBD1 | TRBJ1-1 | TRBV9 | few
TGCAGCGCGACTAGCGGGAGGTCCTACGAGCAGTACTTC | CSATSGRSYEQYF | TRBD2 | TRBJ2-7 | TRBV20-1 | -
TGTGCCACCAGTGTCCGGGGCCCGAACACCGGGGAGCTGTTTTTT | CATSVRGPNTGELFF | - | TRBJ2-2 | TRBV10-3 | -
TGTGTCAGCAGCGAAACAGGGTCAGGAAACACCATATATTTT | CVSSETGSGNTIYF | - | TRBJ1-3 | TRBV2 | few
TGTGCCAGCAGAGGGTCTAGCCCCGGGCCCCAGCATTTT | CASRGSSPGPQHF | - | TRBJ1-5 | TRBV28 | many
TGTGCCAGCAGGACCGGGACAGATAATTCACCCCTCCACTTT | CASRTGTDNSPLHF | TRBD1 | TRBJ1-6 | TRBV2 | few
TGTGCCAGCAGCGTTGGGGGATCCTACGAGCAGTACTTC | CASSVGGSYEQYF | - | TRBJ2-7 | TRBV9 | many
TGTGCCATCAGTAATCCTACCCGCGACATCCTAGGAGCTTTCTTT | CAISNPTRDILGAFF | - | TRBJ1-1 | TRBV10-3 | -
TGTGCCAGCGAAGATCCAGGGGAAATGGGTCAGCCCCAGCATTTT | CASEDPGEMGQPQHF | - | TRBJ1-5 | TRBV19 | -
TGCAGTGCTAGGACCCAGGGGGCCAAAAACATTCAGTACTTC | CSARTQGAKNIQYF | - | TRBJ2-4 | TRBV20-1 | many
TGTGCCAGCATCCGTCGGGACAGGGCCTCACCCCTCCACTTT | CASIRRDRASPLHF | TRBD1 | TRBJ1-6 | TRBV28 | many
TGTGCCAGCAGTCAACGGACAGGGCCCACTGAAGCTTTCTTT | CASSQRTGPTEAFF | TRBD1 | TRBJ1-1 | TRBV12-3/TRBV12-4 | many
TGCGCCAGCAGCTTGTATCTGACAGGGGGTTTAGGGTACGAGCAGTACTTC | CASSLYLTGGLGYEQYF | TRBD1 | TRBJ2-7 | TRBV5-1 | -
TGCAGTGCGAACAGGGAGAATCAGCCCCAGCATTTT | CSANRENQPQHF | - | TRBJ1-5 | TRBV20-1 | many
TGCGCCAGCAGCTGGACAGCGTCAGACTACGAGCAGTACTTC | CASSWTASDYEQYF | - | TRBJ2-7 | TRBV5-1 | many
TGTGCCACAGCCCGGGGCCCAGAGACCCAGTACTTC | CATARGPETQYF | - | TRBJ2-5 | TRBV24-1 | few
TGTGCCAGCGGTAATCCTCAGGGGGCGGTAGAAAAACTGTTTTTT | CASGNPQGAVEKLFF | TRBD1 | TRBJ1-4 | TRBV6-2/TRBV6-3 | many
TGTGCCAGCGATAGTTATCGGGCCAGCACCGGGGAGCTGTTTTTT | CASDSYRASTGELFF | - | TRBJ2-2 | TRBV6-1 | few
TGTGCCAGCAGCCAAGTTACAGGGGGAGCGCAGTACTTC | CASSQVTGGAQYF | TRBD1 | TRBJ2-7 | TRBV3-1 | -
TGTGCCAGTAGTCGGGCCTCGAGTTATCAGCCCCAGCATTTT | CASSRASSYQPQHF | - | TRBJ1-5 | TRBV19 | -
TGTGCCAGTAGAGTGACCCCGGATGGGAGATACACTGAAGCTTTCTTT | CASRVTPDGRYTEAFF | - | TRBJ1-1 | TRBV19 | -